Each of the 25 T cell receptor beta chains below was sequenced from the same sample in a study of OX40 agonist ivuxolimab in advanced cancers. The table came from immunoSEQ multiplex PCR; TCRdb's copy has only in-frame clones and leaves some out. The sample comprises fewer than 100,000 clones, 86% of which are singletons, and over 0.6% rests with the top ten. The sequencing used CD4+ or CD8+ T cells sorted from blood, collected in a trial of the OX40 agonist ivuxolimab. All receptors derive from an adult with an advanced solid tumor such as melanoma, head and neck, liver or kidney cancer.

The rearrangement joins TRBV19 to TRBJ1-6; D is unclear. Germline V CDR1 and CDR2: LNHDA, SQIVND (reference sequence). Trimming removed 6 bases at V and 9 bases at J, with 9 bases between. The CDR3 contains 12 residues. Here the CDR3 reads CASRNFGSPLHF. Here the CDR3 DNA reads TGTGCCAGTAGAAACTTCGGTTCACCCCTCCACTTT.

This chain joins TRBV11-3 and TRBJ2-1; D not resolved. This CDR3 is 13 amino acids long. The germline CDR1 and CDR2 sequences are SGHNT and YENEEA. V was shortened by 0 bases and J by 9 bases, with 9 bases between the two germline ends. This CDR3 reads CASSLERVTEQFF. The CDR3 DNA reads TGTGCCAGCAGCTTAGAAAGGGTAACTGAGCAGTTCTTC.

The DNA for the CDR3 is TGTGCCATCAGTGAGTTTGAGGAATCTGGCTACACCTTC. This translates into CAISEFEESGYTF. The chain carries TRBV10-3 and TRBJ1-2, with D unresolved. Germline loops: CDR1 ENHRY, CDR2 SYGVKD. V was trimmed by 1 base and J by 7 bases, leaving 10 bases between them. CDR3 length equals 13 residues.

The V gene is TRBV7-6, the J gene TRBJ2-3; tentative D call: TRBD1 (6 bases). This CDR3 has 15 amino acids. The germline V and J ends were trimmed by 1 base and 3 bases, with 11 bases remaining between them. CDR1 is SGHVS and CDR2 is FNYEAQ in the germline V gene. The CDR3 nucleotides are TGTGCCAGCAGCTTAGACGGGCAGGGGACAGATACGCAGTATTTT. Translation: CASSLDGQGTDTQYF.

The chain recombines TRBV19 with TRBJ2-7; D gene unclear. Deletions cut 4 bases from V and 3 bases from J, with 10 bases between. Germline-derived CDR1 and CDR2 are LNHDA and SQIVND (reference sequence). The CDR3 sequence is 13 residues long. This CDR3 reads CASSRTKGYEQYF. DNA of the CDR3: TGTGCCAGTAGTAGGACCAAGGGCTACGAGCAGTACTTC.

The chain couples TRBV6-6 to TRBJ2-5; D call uncertain. Germline assignment: CDR1 MNHNY and CDR2 SVGAGI (reference sequence). This CDR3 has 15 residues. V was shortened by 4 bases and J by 3 bases, with 15 bases between the two germline ends. The CDR3 spells CASSSPGRAEETQYF. CDR3 coding DNA: TGTGCCAGCAGTTCCCCCGGCCGGGCGGAAGAGACCCAGTACTTC.

The V call is TRBV27, the J call TRBJ2-3; D is ambiguous. The germline V and J ends were trimmed by 2 bases and 1 base, with 10 bases remaining between them. The CDR3 consists of 15 residues. Germline values: CDR1 MNHEY, CDR2 SMNVEV (reference sequence). The CDR3 DNA reads TGTGCCAGCAGTTTAGGTTGGGTTCGCACAGATACGCAGTATTTT. This translates into CASSLGWVRTDTQYF.

This sequence joins TRBV5-8 and TRBJ2-2; TRBD2 agrees at 7 bases. Germline V gene sequence: CDR1 SGHTS, CDR2 YDEGEE. The V gene end was trimmed by 6 bases and the J gene end by 4 bases; junction bases not matched to a gene: 12. The CDR3 contains 16 residues. CDR3 protein: CASTVSTGGGTGELFF. The CDR3 DNA reads as TGTGCCAGCACCGTCAGTACGGGAGGAGGCACCGGGGAGCTGTTTTTT.

V usage is TRBV7-9 and J usage is TRBJ2-5; the D gene is possibly TRBD1 (6 bases). Germline CDR1 and CDR2: SEHNR and FQNEAQ (reference sequence). The CDR3 is made up of 16 amino acids. V shed 5 bases and J shed 1 base, with 17 bases lying between them. CDR3 DNA: TGTGCCAGCAGCCCACGGGTGACAGGTTTCCAAGAGACCCAGTACTTC. Protein: CASSPRVTGFQETQYF.

The CDR3 DNA is TGTGCCAGCAGTTACTCAAGGACAGGGAGGCATTCACCCCTCCACTTT. This translates into CASSYSRTGRHSPLHF. The rearrangement links TRBV6-5 to TRBJ1-6, with TRBD1 matching over 8 bases. The CDR3 is 16 residues long. The germline CDR1 and CDR2 sequences are MNHEY and SVGAGI. V dropped 0 bases and J dropped 8; count of bases not matched to a gene: 6.

The rearrangement links TRBV5-4 to TRBJ1-3, with a possible D match to TRBD1 (6 bases). The CDR3 loop spans 14 amino acids. V was trimmed by 4 bases and J by 4 bases, leaving 12 bases between them. Per germline, CDR1 SGHNT and CDR2 YYREEE (reference sequence). CDR3 nucleotide sequence: TGTGCCAGCAGCCCCGGACAGTCCGGAAACACCATATATTTT. Protein product: CASSPGQSGNTIYF.

The CDR3 loop is CAWMRGGGRTQYF. The CDR3 region has the DNA TGTGCCTGGATGCGCGGGGGTGGTCGTACGCAGTATTTT. The chain recombines TRBV30 with TRBJ2-3, with 7 nucleotides matching TRBD2. V shed 4 bases, J shed 8 bases, and the junction held 9 bases outside the gene matches. CDR3 length: 13 residues. Per germline, CDR1 GTSNPN and CDR2 SVGIG (reference sequence).

The chain employs TRBV19 and TRBJ2-5, with TRBD2 identical over 12 bases. V was clipped by 5 bases and J by 10 bases; unmatched bases: 14. CDR1 is LNHDA and CDR2 is SQIVND in the germline V gene (reference sequence). The CDR3 has 16 residues. CDR3 residues: CASSSRLAGAPGNQYF. CDR3 nucleotide sequence: TGTGCCAGTAGTTCCCGACTAGCGGGAGCCCCCGGGAACCAGTACTTC. Full variable domain (rest looked up from reference TRBV19 and TRBJ2-5): DGGITQSPKYLFRKEGQNVTLSCEQNLNHDAMYWYRQDPGQGLRLIYYSQIVNDFQKGDIAEGYSVSREKKESFPLTVTSAQKNPTAFYLCASSSRLAGAPGNQYFGPGTRLLVL.

The V gene is TRBV30, the J gene TRBJ1-2; TRBD1 might be the D (5 bases). Germline lookup yields CDR1 GTSNPN and CDR2 SVGIG (reference sequence). The V end lost 2 bases, the J end lost 7 bases, and 14 bases lay between the germline ends. This CDR3 region has 13 residues. In nucleotides, the CDR3 is TGTGCCTGGAGTAAGGGGACTGGAGGTGGCTACACCTTC. Protein: CAWSKGTGGGYTF.

The J gene is TRBJ1-2, the V gene TRBV28, with D hard to call. The CDR3 runs 14 residues. Germline V lookup: CDR1 MDHEN, CDR2 SYDVKM. V was shortened by 4 bases and J by 1 base, with 10 bases between the two germline ends. CDR3 DNA sequence: TGTGCCAGCAGTTCCCCGACGGGTAACTATGGCTACACCTTC. Translating gives CASSSPTGNYGYTF.

This clone showed up just a few times. The genes are TRBV7-9 and TRBJ1-2; D is ambiguous. The germline gives CDR1 SEHNR, CDR2 FQNEAQ (reference sequence). Trimming left V 4 bases short and J 0 bases short, with 12 bases between. This CDR3 contains 15 residues. The CDR3 spells CASSSLKTANYGYTF. For the CDR3, the DNA is TGTGCCAGCAGCTCTCTTAAGACGGCTAACTATGGCTACACCTTC.

The V call is TRBV6-6, the J call TRBJ2-3; no clear D gene. Trimming stripped 0 bases from V and 2 bases from J, with 9 bases between. Germline-derived CDR1 and CDR2 are MNHNY and SVGAGI (reference sequence). The CDR3 is 15 residues long. The CDR3 sequence is CASSYSVTATDTQYF. The CDR3 DNA sequence: TGTGCCAGCAGTTACTCGGTTACCGCCACAGATACGCAGTATTTT.

The chain links TRBV5-1 to TRBJ2-7; perhaps TRBD1 as D (5 bases). Germline V CDR1 and CDR2: SGHRS, YFSETQ. The length of the CDR3 is 14 residues. Trimming removed 0 bases at V and 5 bases at J, with 12 bases between. CDR3 DNA sequence: TGCGCCAGCAGCTTGGCGCAGGGTTGGGACGAGCAGTACTTC. Translation: CASSLAQGWDEQYF. The full variable domain, rest sourced from reference TRBV5-1 and TRBJ2-7, is KAGVTQTPRYLIKTRGQQVTLSCSPISGHRSVSWYQQTPGQGLQFLFEYFSETQRNKGNFPGRFSGRQFSNSRSEMNVSTLELGDSALYLCASSLAQGWDEQYFGPGTRLTVT.

This clone was found a few times. The chain employs TRBV30 and TRBJ1-5; 7 nucleotides agree with TRBD1. Per germline, CDR1 GTSNPN and CDR2 SVGIG (reference sequence). The CDR3 is made up of 15 amino acids. Trimming at V came to 3 bases and at J to 12 bases, leaving 17 bases not matched to a gene. The CDR3 region is CAWSRQQGEGRGQHF. The CDR3 DNA sequence: TGTGCCTGGAGCCGCCAGCAGGGGGAGGGTAGGGGCCAGCATTTT.

The genes are TRBV13 and TRBJ1-1, with a tentative D call TRBD1 (5 bases). Germline CDR1 and CDR2: PRHDT and FYEKMQ (reference sequence). CDR3 size: 13 residues. Trimming removed 5 bases at V and 6 bases at J, with 13 bases between. CDR3 sequence (DNA): TGTGCCAGCAGCCGCAGGGTGGCGGCTGAAGCTTTCTTT. Its protein product is CASSRRVAAEAFF.

The rearrangement links TRBV7-2 to TRBJ2-5; 8 nucleotides agree with TRBD2. The V gene's germline CDR1 is SGHTA and CDR2 FQGNSA. V was clipped by 4 bases and J by 5 bases; unmatched bases: 12. The CDR3 sequence is 16 residues long. Here the CDR3 DNA reads TGTGCCAGCAGCTCCGGCTCTAGCGGGCCTCAGGAGACCCAGTACTTC. It specifies CASSSGSSGPQETQYF.

The chain has TRBV28 and TRBJ1-1; the D is unclear. CDR1 is MDHEN, CDR2 SYDVKM, per germline. CDR3 length: 11 amino acids. The V and J ends lost 3 bases and 2 bases respectively, with 1 base between them. The CDR3 DNA reads TGTGCCAGCAGTTTTAACACTGAAGCTTTCTTT. It translates to CASSFNTEAFF.

The CDR3 nucleotides read TGTGCCAGCAGCCGGACAGGGAGCACTGAAGCTTTCTTT. This sequence encodes CASSRTGSTEAFF. This chain uses TRBV27 with TRBJ1-1; 8 bases fit TRBD1. CDR1 is MNHEY, CDR2 SMNVEV, per germline (reference sequence). V trimming: 6 bases; J trimming: 4 bases; junction bases outside the gene matches: 4. This CDR3 region has 13 residues.

The chain is built from TRBV19 and TRBJ2-7, with unresolved D. Trimming left V 5 bases short and J 1 base short, with 12 bases between. The CDR3 contains 14 residues. The germline V gene has CDR1 LNHDA and CDR2 SQIVND (reference sequence). CDR3 loop: CASSFRTESYEQYF. The CDR3 nucleotides read TGTGCCAGTAGTTTCCGGACGGAGTCCTACGAGCAGTACTTC.

J is TRBJ2-2 and V is TRBV7-9, with D possibly TRBD2 on 6 matching bases. CDR3 length: 15 amino acids. The germline V gene has CDR1 SEHNR and CDR2 FQNEAQ (reference sequence). The V gene lost 5 bases and the J gene lost 5 bases, with 15 bases spanning the gap. CDR3 DNA sequence: TGTGCCAGCAGCCCAGACCTTGGGGGGACCGGGGAGCTGTTTTTT. This codes for CASSPDLGGTGELFF. Supplemented by reference TRBV7-9 and TRBJ2-2, the full variable domain reads DTGVSQNPRHKITKRGQNVTFRCDPISEHNRLYWYRQTLGQGPEFLTYFQNEAQLEKSRLLSDRFSAERPKGSFSTLEIQRTEQGDSAMYLCASSPDLGGTGELFFGEGSRLTVL.